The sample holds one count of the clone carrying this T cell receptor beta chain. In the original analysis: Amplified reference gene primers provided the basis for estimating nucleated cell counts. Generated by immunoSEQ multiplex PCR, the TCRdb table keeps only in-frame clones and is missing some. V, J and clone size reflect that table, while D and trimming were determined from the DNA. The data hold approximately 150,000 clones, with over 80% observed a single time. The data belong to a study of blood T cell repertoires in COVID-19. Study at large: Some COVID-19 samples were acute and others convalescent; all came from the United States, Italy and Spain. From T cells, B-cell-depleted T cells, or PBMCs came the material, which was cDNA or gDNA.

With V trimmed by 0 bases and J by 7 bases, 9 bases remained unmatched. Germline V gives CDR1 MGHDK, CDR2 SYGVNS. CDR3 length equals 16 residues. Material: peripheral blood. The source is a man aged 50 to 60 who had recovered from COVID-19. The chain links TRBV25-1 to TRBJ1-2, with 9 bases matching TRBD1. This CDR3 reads CASSEYLGWDRAGYTF. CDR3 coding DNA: TGTGCCAGCAGTGAATATTTAGGTTGGGACAGGGCTGGCTACACCTTC.